The T cell receptor (beta chain) under discussion was sequenced for a study of cytomegalovirus exposure and HLA in healthy donors. Study-wide findings and caveats: CMV serostatus was the only recorded immune exposure for donors. It was reported that the classifier diagnosed cytomegalovirus status with high specificity and sensitivity in both the original and validation cohorts.

Donors sampled were nominally healthy, though unrecorded immune exposures were likely. 13 Jbeta primers and 60 Vbeta primers were used for the PCR. The data were produced by immunoSEQ multiplex PCR, yet TCRdb's version contains in-frame clones alone and is incomplete. The repertoire has about 180,000 clones, 80% to 85% of them found once; the top ten carry 2% to 2.5%. Comment on this clone: The antigen remains unidentified.

The germline V gene has CDR1 MNHNY and CDR2 SVGAGI (reference sequence). This CDR3 comprises 11 residues. The genes are TRBV6-6 and TRBJ2-5; D is uncertain. Judging by the DNA end, TRBJ2-7 fits better; the J call may be wrong. This TCR was sampled from a woman aged 30 to 39 in good health and CMV-seronegative. Source material: PBMCs. CDR3 region: CASSYSHEQYF. In nucleotides, the CDR3 is TGTGCCAGCAGTTATTCGCACGAGCAGTACTTC.